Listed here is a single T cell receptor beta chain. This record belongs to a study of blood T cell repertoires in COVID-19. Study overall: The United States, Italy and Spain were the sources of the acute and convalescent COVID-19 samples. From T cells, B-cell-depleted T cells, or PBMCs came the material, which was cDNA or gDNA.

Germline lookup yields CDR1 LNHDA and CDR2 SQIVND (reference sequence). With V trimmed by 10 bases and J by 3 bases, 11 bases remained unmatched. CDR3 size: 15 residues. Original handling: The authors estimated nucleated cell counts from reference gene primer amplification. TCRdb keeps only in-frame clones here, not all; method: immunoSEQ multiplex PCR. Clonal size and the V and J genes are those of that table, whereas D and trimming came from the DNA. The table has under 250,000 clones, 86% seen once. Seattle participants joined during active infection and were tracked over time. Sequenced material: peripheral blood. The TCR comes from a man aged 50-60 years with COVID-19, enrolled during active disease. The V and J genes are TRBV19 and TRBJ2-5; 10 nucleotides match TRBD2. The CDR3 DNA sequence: TGTGCCACCAAGGGACTAGCGATAGAGGAAGAGACCCAGTACTTC. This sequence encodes CATKGLAIEEETQYF.